The 27 T cell receptor beta chains listed next were all sequenced from one sample in a study of T cell clonality in common variable immunodeficiency. Study-level points and caveats: Reportedly, TCR beta sequences from common variable immunodeficiency showed fewer deletions and N-nucleotide insertions.

The method was immunoSEQ multiplex PCR; TCRdb's version includes in-frame clones alone and lacks a portion of them. The sample yields 25,000 to 30,000 clones, without any singletons. These TCRs' antigens remain unknown. The sample was peripheral blood mononuclear cells. Source of these receptors: a human donor with common variable immunodeficiency.

This clone appeared many times. The read gets to within 3 residues of the CDR3 end, and the germline J gene fills in the rest. V gene TRBV12-3 or TRBV12-4 combines with J gene TRBJ1-5; maybe TRBD1 (6 bases). Trimming shortened V by 5 bases and J by 4 bases, and 15 bases separated the two germline ends. This CDR3 contains 15 residues. The CDR3 loop is CASSLFRQENQPQHF. The CDR3 bases that were read are TGTGCCAGCAGTCTATTCCGACAGGAGAATCAGCCC.

In this sample, this clone turned up many times. The part of the CDR3 DNA that was read is TGTGCCAGCAGAGTCCAGGGTAACACTGAA. It encodes CASRVQGNTE. The entire CDR3 is CASRVQGNTEAFF. The chain employs TRBV2 and TRBJ1-1; a possible D gene is TRBD1 (5 bases). Sequencing ends 3 residues short of the CDR3 end; the germline J gene provides the rest. The germline V gene encodes CDR1 SNHLY and CDR2 FYNNEI. Trimming cost V 6 bases and J 2 bases, with 10 bases left between them. The CDR3 sequence is 13 residues long.

This clone has a count of ten or more. The CDR3 goes on 3 residues after the read ends, and that part is filled in from the germline J gene. The V gene is TRBV19, the J gene TRBJ2-1, with TRBD2 matching 7 bases. CDR1 and CDR2 (germline): LNHDA, SQIVND (reference sequence). There are 16 residues in the CDR3. J was trimmed by 3 bases and V by 4 bases; bases with no gene match: 9. Partial CDR3 DNA: TGTGCCAGTAGTACGAGAGGACTAGGGAACTACAATGAG. As protein: CASSTRGLGNYNE. The whole CDR3 sequence reads CASSTRGLGNYNEQFF.

A note on this clone: The read falls 3 residues short of the CDR3 end, and the missing part is taken from the germline J gene. The chain links TRBV5-6 to TRBJ1-1; D is perhaps TRBD1 (6 bases). The germline V and J ends were trimmed by 5 bases and 4 bases, with 18 bases remaining between them. Germline values: CDR1 SGHDT, CDR2 YYEEEE. This CDR3 is built from 15 residues. The part of the CDR3 DNA that was read is TGTGCCAGCAGGCAACAGGGTGGTCTAATCACTGAA. The encoded protein is CASRQQGGLITE. The CDR3, in full, reads CASRQQGGLITEAFF.

This clone was observed at least ten times. The missing CDR3 end, 3 residues past where the read stops, is filled in from the germline J gene. The chain is built from TRBV19 and TRBJ1-1, with D perhaps TRBD1 (5 bases). Looked up from germline, CDR1 is LNHDA and CDR2 is SQIVND (reference sequence). The CDR3 length is 13 residues. CDR3 protein: CASRQYQGREAFF. Incomplete CDR3 DNA: TGTGCCAGTAGGCAATATCAGGGAAGGGAA.

Many counts were recorded for this clone. The read finishes 3 residues shy of the CDR3 end, and the germline J gene is used to complete it. The chain carries TRBV19 and TRBJ1-3; D ambiguous. With 6 bases removed from V and 0 bases from J, the gap between germline ends came to 6 bases. The CDR3 is made up of 13 amino acids. Germline V lookup: CDR1 LNHDA, CDR2 SQIVND (reference sequence). CDR3 DNA, as far as it was read: TGTGCCAGTAGAGACTACTCTGGAAACACC. Its protein is CASRDYSGNT. The entire CDR3 sequence reads CASRDYSGNTIYF.

Only a few counts were recorded for this clone. The CDR3 end lies 3 residues beyond the end of the read and is filled in from the germline J gene. The sample contains more than one DNA sequence encoding this CDR3. The rearrangement uses TRBV2 and TRBJ2-7; no clear D. Trimming took off 4 bases at V and 5 bases at J, with 6 bases between the two ends. CDR3 size: 11 residues. Germline lookup yields CDR1 SNHLY and CDR2 FYNNEI. The sequenced CDR3 bases are TGTGCCAGCAGTGTCAGGCACGAG. Translated: CASSVRHE. The whole CDR3 reads CASSVRHEQYF.

With regard to this clone: The read ends 3 residues before the CDR3 terminus; that terminus is restored from the germline J gene. This chain uses TRBV2 with TRBJ2-3; 7 nucleotides line up with TRBD2. With 7 bases clipped from V and 0 bases from J, the junction kept 4 bases outside the gene matches. Germline assignment: CDR1 SNHLY and CDR2 FYNNEI. The CDR3 loop spans 14 amino acids. CDR3: CASKAGPSTDTQYF. CDR3 bases read: TGTGCCAGCAAAGCGGGACCTAGCACAGATACG.

This clone was detected many times. The read ends 3 residues before the CDR3 terminus; that terminus is restored from the germline J gene. This chain connects TRBV2 to TRBJ2-3; TRBD2 matches at 12 bases. The CDR3 extends over 15 amino acids. Germline CDR1 reads SNHLY; CDR2 reads FYNNEI. The J segment lost 3 bases and the V segment lost 4 bases, leaving 2 bases of the junction unmatched. The covered CDR3 bases are TGTGCCAGCAGTGGGACTAGCGGGATTACAGATACG. As protein: CASSGTSGITDT. The whole CDR3 protein is CASSGTSGITDTQYF.

This clone has a handful of counts. The sequence runs out 3 residues before the end of the CDR3; the remainder is reconstructed from the germline J gene. The genes are TRBV5-1 and TRBJ2-2; D is perhaps TRBD2 (5 bases). V shed 0 bases and J shed 4 bases, with 13 bases lying between them. The CDR3 length is 16 residues. Germline loops: CDR1 SGHRS, CDR2 YFSETQ. The CDR3 region is CASSLERSGSTGELFF. CDR3 bases read: TGCGCCAGCAGCTTGGAACGAAGCGGAAGCACCGGGGAG.

This clone was counted at least ten times. Coverage ceases 3 residues before the CDR3 finishes, and the germline J gene fills in the end. The chain couples TRBV20-1 to TRBJ1-2; D not certain. The germline V gene encodes CDR1 DFQATT and CDR2 SNEGSKA (reference sequence). The CDR3 has 13 amino acids. V lost 0 bases to trimming and J lost 7 bases, with 12 bases between them. The CDR3 sequence is CSARDSFTSGYTF. Incomplete CDR3 DNA: TGCAGTGCTAGAGATTCGTTTACATCTGGC.

The table lists this clone with many counts. The CDR3 is cut off 3 residues early in the read; its end comes from the germline J gene. The chain recombines TRBV7-3 with TRBJ2-1; TRBD1 agrees at 11 bases. The germline V gene encodes CDR1 SGHTA and CDR2 FQGTGA. CDR3 length: 22 amino acids. Germline trimming cut 1 base from V and 0 bases from J; bases unmatched to any gene: 17. The CDR3 here is CASSLKDFRGQGGMSSYNEQFF. The part of the CDR3 DNA that was read is TGTGCCAGCAGCTTAAAGGATTTTCGGGGACAGGGGGGGATGAGCTCCTACAATGAG.

This clone was seen ten or more times. The CDR3 end falls 3 residues outside the read, so it is completed with the germline J gene. The J gene is TRBJ2-7, the V gene TRBV20-1; 11 bases fit TRBD2. The CDR3 is 17 amino acids. The J segment lost 4 bases and the V segment lost 0 bases, leaving 11 bases of the junction unmatched. Per the germline V gene, CDR1 is DFQATT and CDR2 is SNEGSKA (reference sequence). Incomplete CDR3 DNA: TGCAGTGCTAGAGATCGGGTTAGCGGGAGGGCTTGGTACGAG. Its protein is CSARDRVSGRAWYE. The whole CDR3 sequence reads CSARDRVSGRAWYEQYF.

At least ten counts were recorded for this clone. The read gets to within 3 residues of the CDR3 end, and the germline J gene fills in the rest. The chain combines TRBV18 with TRBJ1-3; D uncertain. The CDR3 sequence is 12 residues long. CDR1 KGHSH and CDR2 LQKENI come from the germline V gene. V lost 8 bases, J lost 0 bases, and 5 bases lay in between. The CDR3 loop reads CASAGSGNTIYF. The CDR3 DNA, read in part, is TGTGCCAGCGCAGGCTCTGGAAACACC.

In its sample, this clone was seen a few times. Read coverage stops 3 residues before the CDR3 terminus; the germline J gene supplies the remainder. The J gene is TRBJ2-7, the V gene TRBV5-6; 7 nucleotides line up with TRBD1. Germline lookup yields CDR1 SGHDT and CDR2 YYEEEE. V dropped 4 bases and J dropped 0; count of bases not matched to a gene: 7. The CDR3 extends over 15 amino acids. CDR3 in amino acids: CASSPRWDSSYEQYF. The part of the CDR3 DNA that was read is TGTGCCAGCAGCCCACGTTGGGACAGCTCCTACGAG.

Comment on this clone: The read finishes 3 residues shy of the CDR3 end, and the germline J gene is used to complete it. The V call is TRBV5-1, the J call TRBJ1-1; D possibly corresponds to TRBD1 (5 bases). The CDR3 covers 13 residues. The germline gives CDR1 SGHRS, CDR2 YFSETQ. Trimming left V 5 bases short and J 3 bases short, with 11 bases between. The DNA read from the CDR3 is TGCGCCAGCAGTAACCAGGGAGACACTGAA. It translates to CASSNQGDTE. The whole CDR3 protein is CASSNQGDTEAFF.

Many counts were recorded for this clone. CDR3 region: CASSMGLAGVYEQYF. The sequenced part of the CDR3 DNA is TGTGCCAGTAGTATGGGGCTAGCGGGAGTCTACGAG. V and J are TRBV19 and TRBJ2-7; 10 bases fit TRBD2. From the germline J gene comes the end of the CDR3, since the read stops 3 residues before it. The CDR3 runs to 15 residues. Germline loops: CDR1 LNHDA, CDR2 SQIVND (reference sequence). The V segment lost 3 bases and the J segment 3 bases; nucleotides outside the gene matches: 5.

This clone was detected ten times or more. Coverage ceases 3 residues before the CDR3 finishes, and the germline J gene fills in the end. The chain couples TRBV19 to TRBJ1-5; D may be TRBD1 (5 bases). This CDR3 has 17 amino acids. Trimming took off 5 bases at V and 0 bases at J, with 17 bases between the two ends. CDR1 LNHDA and CDR2 SQIVND come from the germline V gene (reference sequence). The CDR3 region is CASSPIGAGRSNQPQHF. Partial CDR3 DNA: TGTGCCAGTAGTCCGATAGGGGCAGGGCGTAGCAATCAGCCC.

This clone was observed a few times. The sequence runs out 3 residues before the end of the CDR3; the remainder is reconstructed from the germline J gene. The chain links TRBV2 to TRBJ2-7; 8 bases are shared with TRBD2. CDR3 length: 15 amino acids. CDR1 and CDR2 from the germline V gene are SNHLY and FYNNEI. Trimming removed 4 bases from V and 6 bases from J; junction bases left unmatched: 11. CDR3 sequence reads: CASSVVSSGSGEQYF. The CDR3 bases that were read are TGTGCCAGCAGTGTAGTTTCAAGCGGGAGTGGCGAG. The full variable domain, rest sourced from reference TRBV2 and TRBJ2-7, is EPEVTQTPSHQVTQMGQEVILRCVPISNHLYFYWYRQILGQKVEFLVSFYNNEISEKSEIFDDQFSVERPDGSNFTLKIRSTKLEDSAMYFCASSVVSSGSGEQYFGPGTRLTVT.

The sample holds many counts of this clone. The read comes to an end 3 residues before the CDR3 does, leaving the germline J gene to fill in the end. V and J are TRBV10-3 and TRBJ2-3; 10 bases map to TRBD1. Unmatched junction bases numbered 8, after V lost 5 bases and J lost 0 bases. Germline loops: CDR1 ENHRY, CDR2 SYGVKD. The CDR3 extends over 17 amino acids. Incomplete CDR3 DNA: TGTGCCATCAGTAAGTTTCGGACAGGGGGGAGCACAGATACG. As protein: CAISKFRTGGSTDT. The full CDR3 protein reads CAISKFRTGGSTDTQYF.

This clone was recorded many times. The read gets to within 3 residues of the CDR3 end, and the germline J gene fills in the rest. The chain carries TRBV7-2 and TRBJ2-7; D is perhaps TRBD1 (5 bases). Germline V gene data show CDR1 as SGHTA and CDR2 as FQGNSA. Trimming cost V 2 bases and J 3 bases, with 14 bases left between them. This CDR3 contains 15 residues. The CDR3 loop reads CASSLIRGPFYEQYF. The DNA read from the CDR3 is TGTGCCAGCAGCTTAATTAGGGGTCCCTTCTACGAG.

Many counts were recorded for this clone. The observed sequence ends 3 residues before the CDR3 terminus, with the missing tail filled in from the germline J gene. The rearrangement uses TRBV20-1 and TRBJ2-7, with TRBD1 matching 9 bases. J gave up 0 bases and V 7 bases, and 22 bases lay outside the gene matches. This CDR3 is built from 19 residues. Germline-derived CDR1 and CDR2 are DFQATT and SNEGSKA (reference sequence). CDR3 in amino acids: CSVIPLRGDRVASSYEQYF. The sequenced part of the CDR3 DNA is TGCAGTGTCATCCCTCTTAGGGGGGACAGGGTTGCGAGCTCCTACGAG.

Regarding this clone: The CDR3 goes on 3 residues after the read ends, and that part is filled in from the germline J gene. This chain links TRBV5-1 with TRBJ2-3, with D perhaps TRBD1 or TRBD2 (5 bases each). Germline values: CDR1 SGHRS, CDR2 YFSETQ. This CDR3 region has 15 residues. Trimming pared 1 base from V and 4 bases from J, leaving 13 bases between. Partial CDR3 DNA: TGCGCCAGCAGCTTGAACCAGGGAGCACCAGATACG. Its protein product is CASSLNQGAPDT. The full CDR3 is CASSLNQGAPDTQYF.

This clone has a count of ten or more. The read ends 3 residues shy of where the CDR3 ends; the end is completed using the germline J gene. The chain couples TRBV5-5 to TRBJ2-1; unclear D gene. CDR1 is SGHKS and CDR2 is YYEKEE in the germline V gene (reference sequence). This CDR3 spans 11 amino acids. V was pared by 3 bases and J by 8 bases, with 6 bases between. This chain's CDR3 is CASSSFHEQFF. The sequenced CDR3 bases are TGTGCCAGCAGCTCGTTCCATGAG.

This clone has ten or more counts. Read sequence stops 3 residues before the CDR3 end, and the germline J gene provides the missing end. V and J are TRBV20-1 and TRBJ2-7; 9 bases line up with TRBD2. The V and J ends lost 0 bases and 3 bases, in that order; junction bases with no gene match: 12. The CDR3 contains 17 residues. Per germline, CDR1 DFQATT and CDR2 SNEGSKA (reference sequence). The DNA read from the CDR3 is TGCAGTGCTAGAGACCTCCCGCCGGGACTAGCTTACTACGAG. As protein: CSARDLPPGLAYYE. The whole CDR3 protein reads CSARDLPPGLAYYEQYF.

This clone was seen a few times. The read finishes 3 residues shy of the CDR3 end, and the germline J gene is used to complete it. V is TRBV7-2 and J is TRBJ1-3; 7 bases line up with TRBD1. Looked up from germline, CDR1 is SGHTA and CDR2 is FQGNSA. The CDR3 consists of 13 residues. Trimming took 5 bases from V and 4 from J; bases not matched to a gene: 2. The CDR3 protein is CASSGQAGNTIYF. The CDR3 DNA, read in part, is TGTGCCAGCAGCGGACAGGCCGGAAACACC.

Ten or more counts support this clone. At one of its ends the junction is not consistent with the germline gene, which may arise from a read error. The read halts 3 residues ahead of the CDR3 end, with the missing end drawn from the germline J gene. This rearrangement joins TRBV7-8 to TRBJ2-1; perhaps TRBD2 as D (6 bases). Germline assignment: CDR1 SGHVS and CDR2 FQNEAQ. The CDR3 runs to 13 residues. The CDR3 loop reads CASSIAAHNEQFF. CDR3 bases read: TGTGCCAGCAGCATAGCGGCCCACAATGAG.